This T cell receptor (beta chain) was found in a study of T cells in Graves' hyperthyroidism and ophthalmopathy. Study-level points and caveats: Ophthalmopathy onset followed model prediction by a median about 6.9 months.

This clonotype was observed at least ten times. Its target is not known. CDR3 size: 13 residues. V dropped 4 bases and J dropped 4 bases, with 11 bases sitting between them. In germline, CDR1 is ENHRY, CDR2 SYGVKD. With a duration under 2 months, the hyperthyroidism was newly diagnosed in patients aged 18 to 65. Uncontrolled infection, other autoimmune disease, pregnancy or lactation excluded patients. The study based diagnoses on clinical symptoms, serum thyroxine and TRAb, thyroid ultrasound and orbital computed tomography. RNA transcripts served as the template for amplifying TCR beta CDR3 regions. The TCR CDR3 was amplified in a first-round RT-PCR using the HTBI primer set. One entry per CDR3 protein results from TCRdb running MiXCR on the multiplex PCR reads. The data show a few hundred thousand distinct CDR3 sequences, less than 15% seen once.

This receptor was taken from a man aged 25-40 years with Graves' hyperthyroidism that later progressed to Graves' ophthalmopathy. Sequencing was performed on blood. The rearrangement uses TRBV10-3 and TRBJ2-7; D is perhaps TRBD2 (6 bases). The CDR3 here is CAISVSGRYEQYF. DNA of the CDR3: TGTGCCATCAGTGTGTCAGGGAGGTACGAGCAGTACTTC.